This T cell receptor beta chain is drawn from a study of metastatic and nonmetastatic thyroid tumors. TCRdb re-processed the PCR reads through MiXCR. The table includes 21,000 or so clones, approximately 12% detected once. Ahead of thyroid surgery, no patient had received treatment of any kind. This clone is medium-sized in the sample. The CDR3 totals 13 residues. Trimming removed 6 bases at V and 7 bases at J, with 16 bases between. Germline CDR1 reads LNHDA; CDR2 reads SQIVND (reference sequence). The rearrangement joins TRBV19 to TRBJ2-7; D is perhaps TRBD1 (6 bases). The clonotype originates from a female donor with papillary thyroid cancer or a benign thyroid nodule (not recorded which). Some clones in this sample may be carry-over from other donors' samples. The sequenced sample consisted of blood. The CDR3 bases are TGTGCCAGTAGGAAACCGGACAGTCGGGAGCAGTACTTC. Protein: CASRKPDSREQYF.